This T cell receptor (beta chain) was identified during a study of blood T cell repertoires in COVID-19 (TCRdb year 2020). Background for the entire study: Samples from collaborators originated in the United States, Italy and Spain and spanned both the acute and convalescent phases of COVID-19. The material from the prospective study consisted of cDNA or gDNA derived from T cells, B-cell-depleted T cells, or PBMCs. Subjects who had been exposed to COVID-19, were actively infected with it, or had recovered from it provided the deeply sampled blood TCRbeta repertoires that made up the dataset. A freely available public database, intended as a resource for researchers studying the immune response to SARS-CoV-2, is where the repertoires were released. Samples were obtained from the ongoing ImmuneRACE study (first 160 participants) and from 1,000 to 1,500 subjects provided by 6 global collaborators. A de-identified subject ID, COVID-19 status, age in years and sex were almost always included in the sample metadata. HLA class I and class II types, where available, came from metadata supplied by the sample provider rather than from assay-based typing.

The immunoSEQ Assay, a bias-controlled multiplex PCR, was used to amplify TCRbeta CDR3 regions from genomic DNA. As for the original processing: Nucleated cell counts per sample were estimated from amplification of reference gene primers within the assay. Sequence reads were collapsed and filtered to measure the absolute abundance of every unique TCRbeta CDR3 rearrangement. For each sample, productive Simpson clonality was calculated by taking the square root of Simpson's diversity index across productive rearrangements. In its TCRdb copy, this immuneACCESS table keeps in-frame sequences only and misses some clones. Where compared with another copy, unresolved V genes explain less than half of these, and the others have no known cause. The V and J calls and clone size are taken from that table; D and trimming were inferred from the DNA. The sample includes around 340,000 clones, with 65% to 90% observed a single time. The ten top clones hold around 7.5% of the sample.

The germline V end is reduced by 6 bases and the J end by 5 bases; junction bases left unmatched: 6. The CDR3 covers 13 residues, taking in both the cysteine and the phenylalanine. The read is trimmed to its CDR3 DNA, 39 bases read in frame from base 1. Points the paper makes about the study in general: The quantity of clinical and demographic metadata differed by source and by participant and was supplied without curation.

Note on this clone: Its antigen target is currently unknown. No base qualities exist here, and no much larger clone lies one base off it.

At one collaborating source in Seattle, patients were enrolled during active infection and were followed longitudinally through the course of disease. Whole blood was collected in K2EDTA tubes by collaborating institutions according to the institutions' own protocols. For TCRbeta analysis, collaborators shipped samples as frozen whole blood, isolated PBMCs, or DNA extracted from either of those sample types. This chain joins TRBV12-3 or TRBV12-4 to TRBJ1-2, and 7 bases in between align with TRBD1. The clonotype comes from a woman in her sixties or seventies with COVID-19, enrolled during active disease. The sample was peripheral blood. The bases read TGTGCCAGCAGGGAGACAGGGTATTATGGCTACACCTTC. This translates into CASRETGYYGYTF.